Listed below are T cell receptor beta chains from one sample, sequenced in a study of a mutant IDH1 vaccine in newly diagnosed glioma. TCRdb's table, derived via immunoSEQ multiplex PCR, lists solely in-frame clones and lacks some. The table shows some 60,000 clones, with roughly 81% occurring only once. Their cognate antigens are unknown. The sequencing here drew on PBMCs, taken from a glioma patient whose treatment included an IDH1 peptide vaccine. The receptors were sampled from a man aged 40-55 years with glioma. Both conserved end residues are part of each CDR3.

v_gene: TRBV7-2
j_gene: TRBJ1-1
CDR3aa: CASSYTGFTEAFF

v_gene: TRBV11-2
j_gene: TRBJ2-2
CDR3aa: CASSLDYGWAVANTGELFF

v_gene: TRBV18
j_gene: TRBJ2-2
CDR3aa: CASSAGLALNTGELFF

v_gene: TRBV12-5
j_gene: TRBJ1-1
CDR3aa: CASGPNRGLTEAFF

v_gene: TRBV5-4
j_gene: TRBJ2-5
CDR3aa: CASRLAGVETQYF

v_gene: TRBV30
j_gene: TRBJ2-3
CDR3aa: CAWSVRPPEPDTQYF

v_gene: TRBV4-2
j_gene: TRBJ2-3
CDR3aa: CASSPSSGTDTQYF

v_gene: TRBV4-2
j_gene: TRBJ2-3
CDR3aa: CASSRVGLASLADTQYF

v_gene: TRBV7-2
j_gene: TRBJ2-3
CDR3aa: CASSLRGATVNTDTQYF

v_gene: TRBV2
j_gene: TRBJ2-4
CDR3aa: CASSAGWDSKYF

v_gene: TRBV5-1
j_gene: TRBJ2-2
CDR3aa: CASSLQGTGELFF

v_gene: TRBV7-8
j_gene: TRBJ2-7
CDR3aa: CASSRAGTSGGEQYF

v_gene: TRBV2
j_gene: TRBJ2-4
CDR3aa: CASTPPGNIQYF

v_gene: TRBV30
j_gene: TRBJ1-2
CDR3aa: CAWSGNWGYTF

v_gene: TRBV4-2
j_gene: TRBJ1-5
CDR3aa: CASSLETASNQPQHF

v_gene: TRBV5-1
j_gene: TRBJ2-5
CDR3aa: CASSLGGIETQYF

v_gene: TRBV5-6
j_gene: TRBJ2-7
CDR3aa: CASATGYSYEQYF

v_gene: TRBV18
j_gene: TRBJ2-5
CDR3aa: CASSPLVLGIRQETQYF

v_gene: TRBV7-2
j_gene: TRBJ2-7
CDR3aa: CASSLARTFKGYEQYF

v_gene: TRBV19
j_gene: TRBJ1-5
CDR3aa: CASSIGFLGQTSNQPQHF

v_gene: TRBV18
j_gene: TRBJ1-1
CDR3aa: CASSPSTGVLEAFF

v_gene: TRBV18
j_gene: TRBJ1-2
CDR3aa: CASSPPTGTNYGYTF

v_gene: TRBV7-6
j_gene: TRBJ2-7
CDR3aa: CASSHPYVRAYEQYF

v_gene: TRBV5-1
j_gene: TRBJ2-5
CDR3aa: CASSRGTGETQYF

v_gene: TRBV9
j_gene: TRBJ1-1
CDR3aa: CASSVLPDSLGTEAFF

v_gene: TRBV30
j_gene: TRBJ1-1
CDR3aa: CAWSVQKNTEAFF

v_gene: TRBV5-4
j_gene: TRBJ1-1
CDR3aa: CASSSAQGARNEAFF

v_gene: TRBV19
j_gene: TRBJ2-7
CDR3aa: CASSILGGLSSYEQYF

v_gene: TRBV9
j_gene: TRBJ2-7
CDR3aa: CASSVSQAPGAGQYF

v_gene: TRBV6-1
j_gene: TRBJ1-2
CDR3aa: CASSESWGGSYTF

v_gene: TRBV6-1
j_gene: TRBJ2-7
CDR3aa: CASSEGGPTRRIRYEQYF

v_gene: TRBV4-2
j_gene: TRBJ2-5
CDR3aa: CASSQGPAGRWETQYF

v_gene: TRBV9
j_gene: TRBJ1-1
CDR3aa: CASSVEEQTEAFF

v_gene: TRBV5-6
j_gene: TRBJ1-4
CDR3aa: CASSLGGAGTNEKLFF

v_gene: TRBV5-1
j_gene: TRBJ2-5
CDR3aa: CASSPQQVQETQYF

v_gene: TRBV7-2
j_gene: TRBJ2-7
CDR3aa: CASSLTTEQYF

v_gene: TRBV7-9
j_gene: TRBJ2-3
CDR3aa: CASSLTGGTDTQYF

v_gene: TRBV7-2
j_gene: TRBJ2-7
CDR3aa: CASSLSGATHEQYF

v_gene: TRBV6-5
j_gene: TRBJ1-3
CDR3aa: CASSYSRPTSGNTIYF

v_gene: TRBV6-5
j_gene: TRBJ2-7
CDR3aa: CASSYSRGSGYEQYF

v_gene: TRBV10-3
j_gene: TRBJ1-2
CDR3aa: CAIRTLNGAGGGYTF

v_gene: TRBV30
j_gene: TRBJ1-5
CDR3aa: CAWNPGANQPQHF

v_gene: TRBV5-8
j_gene: TRBJ1-5
CDR3aa: CASSPGQISNQPQHF

v_gene: TRBV4-3
j_gene: TRBJ2-7
CDR3aa: CASSQDRGGGQYF

v_gene: TRBV10-2
j_gene: TRBJ2-1
CDR3aa: CATTPITGGHEQFF

v_gene: TRBV18
j_gene: TRBJ1-2
CDR3aa: CASSPGTGPGFGYTF

v_gene: TRBV6-5
j_gene: TRBJ2-1
CDR3aa: CASSWDRETYNEQFF

v_gene: TRBV9
j_gene: TRBJ2-1
CDR3aa: CASSTPRSGSSYNEQFF

v_gene: TRBV9
j_gene: TRBJ1-1
CDR3aa: CASSVVFGVDTEAFF

v_gene: TRBV29-1
j_gene: TRBJ2-2
CDR3aa: CSVVGPGTTGELFF

v_gene: TRBV5-1
j_gene: TRBJ2-1
CDR3aa: CASVLGAEQFF

v_gene: TRBV4-3
j_gene: TRBJ1-1
CDR3aa: CASSQERGLGALGTEAFF